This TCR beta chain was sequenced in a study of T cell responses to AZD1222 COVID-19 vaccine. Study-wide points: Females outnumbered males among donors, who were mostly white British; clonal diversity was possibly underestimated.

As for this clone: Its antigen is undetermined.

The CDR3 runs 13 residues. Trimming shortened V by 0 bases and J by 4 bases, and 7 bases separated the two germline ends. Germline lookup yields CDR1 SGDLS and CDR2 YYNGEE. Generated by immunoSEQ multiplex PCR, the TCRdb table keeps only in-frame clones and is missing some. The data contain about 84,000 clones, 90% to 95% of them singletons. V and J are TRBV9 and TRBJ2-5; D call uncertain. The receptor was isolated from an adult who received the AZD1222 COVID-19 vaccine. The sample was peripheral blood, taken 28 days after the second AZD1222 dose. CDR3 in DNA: TGTGCCAGCAGCGTAGCTTTGTTAGAGACCCAGTACTTC. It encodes CASSVALLETQYF.